The 2 T cell receptor beta chains presented below share a single source sample, sequenced in a study of cytomegalovirus exposure and HLA in healthy donors. Profiling relied on immunoSEQ multiplex PCR, and the TCRdb table lists in-frame clones only, not all of them. In the table there are 100,000 to 150,000 clones, about 96% of which are singletons. Sequences were obtained from PBMCs. The receptors derive from a man aged 18 to 30 in good health and CMV-seronegative.

V gene TRBV30 combines with J gene TRBJ2-7, with D possibly TRBD1 on 5 matching bases. Per germline, CDR1 GTSNPN and CDR2 SVGIG (reference sequence). This CDR3 comprises 11 residues. This CDR3 reads CGVQGGSEQYF. The CDR3 nucleotides are TGTGGCGTCCAGGGCGGTAGCGAGCAGTACTTC.

The V and J genes are TRBV12-5 and TRBJ2-2; 8 bases fit TRBD1. CDR3 length: 15 amino acids. V dropped 0 bases and J dropped 5; count of bases not matched to a gene: 2. Per germline, CDR1 LGHNT and CDR2 FRNRAP. The CDR3 DNA reads TGTGCTAGTGGTTTGGTACAGGGGGGTACCGGGGAGCTGTTTTTT. Translated, it gives CASGLVQGGTGELFF.